The rows below give T cell receptor beta chains drawn from one sample of a study of blood T cell repertoires in COVID-19. The repertoire was sequenced with immunoSEQ multiplex PCR; TCRdb's copy has only in-frame clones and lacks some. The sample gives around 130,000 clones, approximately 85% of which show up once; 9.5% to 13% is in the top ten. Sequencing was done on a sample of peripheral blood. The receptors derive from a human donor in a cohort sampled during active COVID-19. Both conserved end residues are part of each CDR3. The order of the fields is V gene, clone size, J gene, CDR3 protein. Part of the rows lack a size; the others show once, few, many or a class for expanded clones.

TRBV10-2	few	TRBJ1-5	CASSELVYSNQPQHF
TRBV4-1	-	TRBJ1-5	CASSHSKTDSNQPQHF
TRBV7-8	-	TRBJ2-2	CASSTWTGNTGELFF
TRBV25-1	-	TRBJ1-2	CASSGYLFEGYTF
TRBV4-1	-	TRBJ2-7	CASSLKRVPGQYSAYEQYF
TRBV6-1	-	TRBJ1-2	CASSEYRLNYGYTF
TRBV15	-	TRBJ1-4	CATSRAGQAGAEKLFF
TRBV4-1	-	TRBJ2-3	CASSQDISGGYTDTQYF
TRBV5-6	-	TRBJ1-5	CASSFLNQPQHF
TRBV6-5	-	TRBJ2-5	CASSYDPGQVTSQYF
TRBV5-4	-	TRBJ2-3	CASSLRLAASTDTQYF
TRBV27	once	TRBJ1-2	CASSLAPAGTYGYTF
TRBV7-2	-	TRBJ2-2	CASSSTGITGELFF
TRBV7-6	once	TRBJ2-1	CASSALPGGPDEQFF
TRBV19	-	TRBJ2-1	CASSWRQGAYNEQFF
TRBV7-8	-	TRBJ2-1	CASSLVGGMYNEQFF
TRBV2	-	TRBJ2-5	CASSTGGRETQYF
TRBV7-2	-	TRBJ1-1	CASSLYDSLNTEAFF
TRBV11-2	-	TRBJ1-1	CASSPTDITEAFF
TRBV6-5	-	TRBJ2-1	CASSYSTLPYNEQFF
TRBV6-6	-	TRBJ2-1	CASSGWTGGYNEQFF
TRBV6-2/TRBV6-3	-	TRBJ1-2	CASSLKGHDYTF
TRBV7-2	few	TRBJ2-1	CASSLGQGDEQFF
TRBV6-2/TRBV6-3	-	TRBJ2-5	CASSTGFPETQYF
TRBV28	-	TRBJ2-5	CASSEPGETQYF
TRBV7-2	few	TRBJ1-3	CASSAQGTAGNTIYF
TRBV10-3	-	TRBJ1-4	CAISTDRGSEKLFF
TRBV4-1	-	TRBJ1-5	CASSQDDRASQPQHF
TRBV6-1	many	TRBJ1-5	CASSEAQGPQPQHF
TRBV20-1	-	TRBJ2-5	CSASRWPGTGVGETQYF
TRBV6-5	-	TRBJ2-5	CASTGSGGARETQYF
TRBV5-5	-	TRBJ1-4	CASSLGTGGEKLFF
TRBV14	-	TRBJ1-1	CASSQDPRGTEAFF
TRBV9	-	TRBJ2-1	CASSGWGGHYNEQFF
TRBV6-1	-	TRBJ2-3	CASSERGGRTTDTQYF
TRBV25-1	-	TRBJ1-6	CASSDLPGQSSYNSPLHF
TRBV12-3/TRBV12-4	-	TRBJ2-1	CASSQQGNEQFF
TRBV6-2/TRBV6-3	once	TRBJ2-1	CASSDPGTGFNEQFF
TRBV7-2	-	TRBJ2-7	CASSEERGGYYEQYF
TRBV2	-	TRBJ2-3	CASRGRYAGF
TRBV6-5	-	TRBJ1-1	CASSYGGGTEAFF
TRBV5-4	few	TRBJ2-7	CASSLRGVYEQYF
TRBV6-5	-	TRBJ2-7	CASRSGTGIYEQYF
TRBV9	-	TRBJ2-7	CASSVAPTSGGNQQYF
TRBV28	-	TRBJ1-5	CASSSGGSNQPQHF
TRBV5-4	-	TRBJ2-2	CASSRSWGELFF
TRBV6-5	-	TRBJ1-6	CASSSGQGNSPLHF
TRBV5-1	-	TRBJ2-1	CASSPRLAESYNEQFF
TRBV4-2	few	TRBJ1-6	CASSPEEGGSPLHF
TRBV3-1/TRBV3-2	-	TRBJ2-3	CASSLGLNPSSWAQDTQYF
TRBV11-2	-	TRBJ2-6	CASSLLSGSGANVLTF